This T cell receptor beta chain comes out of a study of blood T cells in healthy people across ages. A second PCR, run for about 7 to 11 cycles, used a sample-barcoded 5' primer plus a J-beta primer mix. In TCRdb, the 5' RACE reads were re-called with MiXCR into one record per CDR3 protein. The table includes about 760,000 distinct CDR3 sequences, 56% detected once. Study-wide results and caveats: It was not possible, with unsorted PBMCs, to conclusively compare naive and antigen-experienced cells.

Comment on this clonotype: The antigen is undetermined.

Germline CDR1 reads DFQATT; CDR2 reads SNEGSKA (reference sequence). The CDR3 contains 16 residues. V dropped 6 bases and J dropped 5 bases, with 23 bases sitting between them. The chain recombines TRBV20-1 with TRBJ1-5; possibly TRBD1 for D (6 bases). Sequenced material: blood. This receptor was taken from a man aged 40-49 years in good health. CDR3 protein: CSATGQSNTYYQPQHF. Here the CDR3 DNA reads TGCAGTGCCACCGGACAGAGCAATACCTACTATCAGCCCCAGCATTTT.